The 20 T cell receptor beta chains reported below all come from one sample, sequenced in a study of T-cell memory formation after mild COVID-19. TCRdb used MiXCR to reprocess the 5' RACE reads, holding one entry per CDR3 protein. The sample includes hundreds of thousands of distinct CDR3 sequences, 25% seen only once; the top ten take roughly an eighth. Material: PBMCs or a T cell subset sorted from them (not recorded which). These TCRs come from an adult woman who had mild COVID-19 (a few samples of this study predate the infection). Cell type and time point are not known.

The chain links TRBV20-1 to TRBJ1-2; D is perhaps TRBD1 (5 bases). Trimming pared 3 bases from V and 8 bases from J, leaving 22 bases between. This CDR3 comprises 15 residues. Looked up from germline, CDR1 is DFQATT and CDR2 is SNEGSKA (reference sequence). The CDR3 DNA reads as TGCAGTGCTAGGCCCTCGACGGGACTTCCAGGGGGCTACACCTTC. This sequence encodes CSARPSTGLPGGYTF.

V and J are TRBV24-1 and TRBJ1-1; a possible D gene is TRBD1 (5 bases). Germline CDR1 and CDR2: KGHDR and SFDVKD. CDR3 size: 14 residues. V lost 9 bases and J 0 bases, leaving 13 bases between the germline ends. CDR3 in amino acids: CATGAAILNTEAFF. CDR3 nucleotide sequence: TGTGCCACCGGGGCGGCGATATTGAACACTGAAGCTTTCTTT.

V and J are TRBV5-1 and TRBJ1-1, with a weak D call TRBD1 (6 bases). Germline CDR1 and CDR2: SGHRS and YFSETQ. V lost 4 bases to trimming and J lost 3 bases, with 19 bases between them. The CDR3 is made up of 16 amino acids. The CDR3 nucleotides read TGCGCCAGCAGCGGGCCTCATACAGGGTCACACACTGAAGCTTTCTTT. Protein: CASSGPHTGSHTEAFF. The full variable domain, in which reference TRBV5-1 and TRBJ1-1 provide the parts outside the CDR3, is KAGVTQTPRYLIKTRGQQVTLSCSPISGHRSVSWYQQTPGQGLQFLFEYFSETQRNKGNFPGRFSGRQFSNSRSEMNVSTLELGDSALYLCASSGPHTGSHTEAFFGQGTRLTVV.

This clonotype was detected only a few times. The chain links TRBV7-2 to TRBJ2-5, with TRBD2 matching over 9 bases. V trimming: 4 bases; J trimming: 4 bases; junction bases outside the gene matches: 19. The CDR3 runs to 19 residues. CDR1 is SGHTA and CDR2 is FQGNSA in the germline V gene. CDR3 sequence reads: CASSSPGEAGGLVRETQYF. As DNA, the CDR3 is TGTGCCAGCAGCTCCCCGGGTGAAGCGGGAGGTCTGGTGAGAGAGACCCAGTACTTC.

The chain employs TRBV5-4 and TRBJ2-3; maybe TRBD2 (6 bases). This CDR3 has 15 amino acids. CDR1 is SGHNT, CDR2 YYREEE, per germline (reference sequence). With 1 base removed from V and 1 base from J, the gap between germline ends came to 10 bases. This chain's CDR3 is CASSLMGGGTDTQYF. The CDR3 DNA is TGTGCCAGCAGCTTGATGGGGGGAGGCACAGATACGCAGTATTTT.

The table lists this clonotype with a count of one. It is likely a read error, because the conserved phenylalanine at the end of the CDR3 is missing. The chain employs TRBV19 and TRBJ2-7; no clear D gene. The V gene lost 3 bases and the J gene lost 4 bases, with 4 bases spanning the gap. The germline gives CDR1 LNHDA, CDR2 SQIVND (reference sequence). The length of the CDR3 is 11 residues. The chain's CDR3 is CASSMGYEQYL. The CDR3 region has the DNA TGTGCCAGTAGTATGGGGTACGAGCAGTACCTC.

The chain combines TRBV12-3 or TRBV12-4 with TRBJ2-3; TRBD2 aligns across 8 bases. With 1 base clipped from V and 5 bases from J, the junction kept 8 bases outside the gene matches. The CDR3 covers 16 residues. CDR3 DNA sequence: TGTGCCAGCAGTTTAGAGCCTAGCGGGTTAAGAGATACGCAGTATTTT. This encodes CASSLEPSGLRDTQYF.

CDR3 region: CATSDPDRKPGYTF. CDR3 bases: TGTGCCACCAGTGATCCTGACAGGAAGCCGGGCTACACCTTC. The chain combines TRBV24-1 with TRBJ1-2, with D maybe TRBD1 (6 bases). Per the germline V gene, CDR1 is KGHDR and CDR2 is SFDVKD. This CDR3 is 14 amino acids long. Trimming pared 3 bases from V and 8 bases from J, leaving 15 bases between.

This clonotype was counted only a few times. V and J are TRBV20-1 and TRBJ1-5; 7 bases match TRBD1. The CDR3 is 14 amino acids. V shed 5 bases and J 2 bases; nucleotides not matched to a gene: 6. CDR1 and CDR2 (germline): DFQATT, SNEGSKA (reference sequence). The CDR3 sequence: CSAPTGQRNQPQHF. As DNA, the CDR3 is TGCAGTGCTCCCACGGGACAGCGCAATCAGCCCCAGCATTTT.

The CDR3 DNA follows: TGTGCCAGCAGTTTCCGCCGGGGCACCGGGGAGCTGTTTTTT. This sequence encodes CASSFRRGTGELFF. The V call is TRBV12-3 or TRBV12-4, the J call TRBJ2-2, with D possibly matching TRBD2 (5 bases). V dropped 3 bases and J dropped 4 bases, with 9 bases sitting between them. The CDR3 length is 14 residues.

This clonotype was observed a few times. This CDR3 is CASSSPGRGTTIYNEQFF. Here the CDR3 DNA reads TGTGCCAGCAGCTCCCCGGGGCGAGGGACTACTATTTACAATGAGCAGTTCTTC. The chain joins TRBV7-9 to TRBJ2-1; TRBD2 aligns across 7 bases. Per germline, CDR1 SEHNR and CDR2 FQNEAQ (reference sequence). V shed 4 bases, J shed 4 bases, and the junction held 16 bases outside the gene matches. CDR3 length: 18 amino acids.

Concerning this clonotype itself: One junction end disagrees with the germline gene, perhaps due to a read error. The gene calls are TRBV6-6 and TRBJ2-7; TRBD1 matches at 7 bases. The CDR3 has 14 amino acids. Germline loops: CDR1 MNHNY, CDR2 SVGAGI (reference sequence). CDR3 sequence reads: CASSYSGGSYEQYF. DNA for the CDR3: TGTGCCAGCAGCTACTCAGGGGGCTCCTACGAGCAGTACTTC.

This clonotype was observed a handful of times. The chain carries TRBV5-1 and TRBJ2-2; D is perhaps TRBD2 (6 bases). From germline, CDR1 is SGHRS and CDR2 YFSETQ. V shed 2 bases and J shed 5 bases, with 16 bases lying between them. CDR3 length equals 16 residues. CDR3 nucleotides: TGCGCCAGCAGCTTCACCGGGACTCCCGCGACCGGGGAGCTGTTTTTT. This sequence encodes CASSFTGTPATGELFF.

This clonotype was counted between two and nine times. The chain joins TRBV7-2 to TRBJ2-3; TRBD1 matches 7 bases. The germline V gene encodes CDR1 SGHTA and CDR2 FQGNSA. CDR3 length equals 18 residues. Trimming at V came to 5 bases and at J to 1 base, leaving 15 bases not matched to a gene. CDR3 sequence: CASSRDRVLRRGTDTQYF. CDR3 nucleotide sequence: TGTGCCAGCAGCCGTGACAGGGTTCTTAGGCGTGGCACAGATACGCAGTATTTT. Full variable domain (missing parts from reference TRBV7-2 and TRBJ2-3): GAGVSQSPSNKVTEKGKDVELRCDPISGHTALYWYRQSLGQGLEFLIYFQGNSAPDKSGLPSDRFSAERTGGSVSTLTIQRTQQEDSAVYLCASSRDRVLRRGTDTQYFGPGTRLTVL.

In its sample, this clonotype was seen a few times. The chain joins TRBV7-8 to TRBJ2-1, with no clear D. The CDR3 extends over 17 amino acids. Germline-derived CDR1 and CDR2 are SGHVS and FQNEAQ. The germline V and J ends were trimmed by 5 bases and 7 bases, with 24 bases remaining between them. CDR3 in DNA: TGTGCCAGCAGCCCCCGTCATACCTCACGCGTGTTGAATGAGCAGTTCTTC. Protein sequence: CASSPRHTSRVLNEQFF.

In DNA form, the CDR3 reads TGTGCCAGCAGTGCCGGACAGTCTGGGGCCAACGTCCTGACTTTC. Translating it yields CASSAGQSGANVLTF. The V gene is TRBV12-3 or TRBV12-4, the J gene TRBJ2-6, with D perhaps matching TRBD1 (6 bases). The CDR3 consists of 15 residues. V shed 5 bases and J shed 1 base, with 9 bases lying between them.

The chain has TRBV6-1 and TRBJ2-3; D is ambiguous. This CDR3 has 14 amino acids. V lost 5 bases and J 1 base, leaving 10 bases between the germline ends. CDR1 is MNHNS, CDR2 SASEGT, per germline. The CDR3 DNA reads TGTGCCAGCAGTCCCTCGGACCGCACAGATACGCAGTATTTT. Translating it yields CASSPSDRTDTQYF.

This clonotype has just a few counts. The chain employs TRBV30 and TRBJ2-5; maybe TRBD2 (5 bases). The germline CDR1 and CDR2 sequences are GTSNPN and SVGIG (reference sequence). Trimming removed 6 bases from V and 1 base from J, with 15 bases in between. The CDR3 extends over 14 amino acids. The CDR3 spells CACQRDYGQETQYF. CDR3 sequence (DNA): TGTGCCTGCCAGCGAGACTACGGCCAAGAGACCCAGTACTTC.

This chain connects TRBV4-3 to TRBJ2-1; no definite D call. Germline CDR1 and CDR2: LGHNA and YSLEER. V lost 1 base and J lost 7, with 11 bases in between. CDR3 size: 14 residues. The CDR3 reads CASSQARAGNEQFF. As DNA, the CDR3 is TGCGCCAGCAGCCAAGCCCGGGCCGGGAATGAGCAGTTCTTC.

The chain recombines TRBV5-1 with TRBJ2-4; the D gene is possibly TRBD2 (6 bases). Germline values: CDR1 SGHRS, CDR2 YFSETQ. The CDR3 contains 13 residues. The ends were cut back, 1 base at V and 8 bases at J, with 10 bases in the middle. Here the CDR3 reads CASSLRWGDIQYF. CDR3 in DNA: TGCGCCAGCAGCTTGAGGTGGGGGGACATTCAGTACTTC.